Below, 25 T cell receptor beta chains from the same sample are listed, as sequenced in a study of OX40 agonist ivuxolimab in advanced cancers. The table came from immunoSEQ multiplex PCR; TCRdb's copy has only in-frame clones and leaves some out. This table has 20,000 to 30,000 clones, just over 90% appearing once. Sequenced material: CD4+ or CD8+ T cells sorted from blood, taken in a trial of the OX40 agonist ivuxolimab. These receptors all stem from an adult with an advanced solid tumor such as melanoma, head and neck, liver or kidney cancer.

The CDR3 loop is CASSMKQYQPQHF. The CDR3 DNA sequence: TGTGCCAGTAGTATGAAACAGTATCAGCCCCAGCATTTT. The chain uses TRBV19 and TRBJ1-5, with D unclear. This CDR3 is built from 13 residues. Deletions cut 3 bases from V and 5 bases from J, with 8 bases between. CDR1 is LNHDA and CDR2 is SQIVND in the germline V gene (reference sequence). The variable domain in full, with the rest retrieved from reference TRBV19 and TRBJ1-5, is DGGITQSPKYLFRKEGQNVTLSCEQNLNHDAMYWYRQDPGQGLRLIYYSQIVNDFQKGDIAEGYSVSREKKESFPLTVTSAQKNPTAFYLCASSMKQYQPQHFGDGTRLSIL.

This sequence joins TRBV11-3 and TRBJ2-3; 8 positions agree with TRBD2. J gave up 3 bases and V 4 bases, and 6 bases lay outside the gene matches. This CDR3 has 15 residues. In germline, CDR1 is SGHNT, CDR2 YENEEA. CDR3 bases: TGTGCCAGCAGCTCCCCGGGACTAGGGACAGATACGCAGTATTTT. Its protein product is CASSSPGLGTDTQYF. The complete variable domain, with remaining parts taken from reference TRBV11-3 and TRBJ2-3, reads EAGVVQSPRYKIIEKKQPVAFWCNPISGHNTLYWYLQNLGQGPELLIRYENEEAVDDSQLPKDRFSAERLKGVDSTLKIQPAELGDSAVYLCASSSPGLGTDTQYFGPGTRLTVL.

V is TRBV5-1 and J is TRBJ2-5, with a tentative D call TRBD1 (5 bases). Trimming stripped 6 bases from V and 1 base from J, with 13 bases between. CDR3 length: 14 amino acids. The V gene's germline CDR1 is SGHRS and CDR2 YFSETQ. The chain's CDR3 is CASKRDSTQETQYF. The CDR3, as DNA: TGCGCCAGCAAGAGAGACAGTACCCAAGAGACCCAGTACTTC.

The rearrangement uses TRBV5-8 and TRBJ2-1; TRBD2 aligns across 9 bases. With V trimmed by 0 bases and J by 7 bases, 14 bases remained unmatched. This CDR3 comprises 18 residues. Germline loops: CDR1 SGHTS, CDR2 YDEGEE. DNA for the CDR3: TGTGCCAGCAGCTTGGTCCTCTCTAGCGGGGTCGAGAGGAATGAGCAGTTCTTC. Translating it yields CASSLVLSSGVERNEQFF.

V and J are TRBV2 and TRBJ2-5; D not resolved. The end of the DNA fits TRBJ2-7 better, so the J call may be wrong. Germline CDR1 SNHLY, CDR2 FYNNEI. The CDR3 totals 12 residues. The CDR3 reads CASSDSQSEQYF. The CDR3 DNA reads as TGTGCCAGCAGTGATTCCCAGTCCGAGCAGTACTTC.

The chain has TRBV11-2 and TRBJ2-1; D ambiguous. Germline V gene data show CDR1 as SGHAT and CDR2 as FQNNGV. Trimming left V 8 bases short and J 5 bases short, with 16 bases between. The CDR3 extends over 14 amino acids. This CDR3 reads CASAIWGRDNEQFF. DNA of the CDR3: TGTGCCAGCGCCATTTGGGGTAGGGACAATGAGCAGTTCTTC.

The chain employs TRBV7-6 and TRBJ2-7; TRBD1 or TRBD2 may be the D gene (6 bases each). From germline, CDR1 is SGHVS and CDR2 FNYEAQ. This CDR3 is built from 16 residues. V shed 4 bases and J shed 10 bases, with 26 bases lying between them. For the CDR3, the DNA is TGTGCCAGCAGCTCTGATACGTCCGGTTCCGGGGGCACCCAGTACTTC. It specifies CASSSDTSGSGGTQYF. The full variable domain, in which reference TRBV7-6 and TRBJ2-7 provide the parts outside the CDR3, is GAGVSQSPRYKVTKRGQDVALRCDPISGHVSLYWYRQALGQGPEFLTYFNYEAQQDKSGLPNDRFSAERPEGSISTLTIQRTEQRDSAMYRCASSSDTSGSGGTQYFGPGTRLTVT.

This sequence joins TRBV25-1 and TRBJ2-5; D not resolved. V gave up 2 bases and J gave up 3 bases, with 7 bases separating them. This CDR3 has 13 residues. Germline values: CDR1 MGHDK, CDR2 SYGVNS. CDR3: CASSEISKETQYF. For the CDR3, the DNA is TGTGCCAGCAGTGAAATCAGCAAAGAGACCCAGTACTTC.

The chain couples TRBV6-6 to TRBJ1-1; the D is unclear. The CDR3 runs to 15 residues. V lost 2 bases, J lost 5 bases, and 15 bases lay in between. Germline V gene data show CDR1 as MNHNY and CDR2 as SVGAGI (reference sequence). The CDR3 is CASSYTPVERTEAFF. In nucleotides, the CDR3 is TGTGCCAGCAGTTACACCCCAGTAGAACGAACTGAAGCTTTCTTT.

J is TRBJ2-3 and V is TRBV28, with 14 bases aligning to TRBD2. CDR1 is MDHEN, CDR2 SYDVKM, per germline. The CDR3 is 16 amino acids. V shed 3 bases and J 8 bases; nucleotides not matched to a gene: 7. The CDR3 sequence: CASSFETSGGAPTQYF. DNA of the CDR3: TGTGCCAGCAGTTTTGAGACTAGCGGGGGGGCCCCTACGCAGTATTTT.

This chain connects TRBV6-6 to TRBJ2-2; TRBD1 aligns across 8 bases. Per the germline V gene, CDR1 is MNHNY and CDR2 is SVGAGI (reference sequence). The CDR3 extends over 16 amino acids. The trim removed 2 bases at V and 5 bases at J, leaving 7 bases unmatched. CDR3 sequence: CASSYMAGGGTGELFF. The CDR3 coding sequence is TGTGCCAGCAGTTACATGGCAGGGGGCGGAACCGGGGAGCTGTTTTTT.

About this clone itself: Additional DNA sequences in this sample encode the identical CDR3. The rearrangement joins TRBV7-3 to TRBJ2-1; D remains ambiguous. Germline-derived CDR1 and CDR2 are SGHTA and FQGTGA. This CDR3 has 13 amino acids. V lost 1 base and J 7 bases, leaving 8 bases between the germline ends. The CDR3 nucleotides are TGTGCCAGCAGCTTAAGTACTTTTAATGAGCAGTTCTTC. It translates to CASSLSTFNEQFF.

CDR3 nucleotide sequence: TGTGCCAGCCAACCGGAGGCTTCTGGGGCCAACGTCCTGACTTTC. Its translation: CASQPEASGANVLTF. This chain joins TRBV18 and TRBJ2-6; perhaps TRBD2 as D (5 bases). Germline-derived CDR1 and CDR2 are KGHSH and LQKENI. This CDR3 spans 15 amino acids. Trimming took 8 bases from V and 1 from J, leaving 12 bases between them. The full variable domain, completed using reference TRBV18 and TRBJ2-6, is NAGVMQNPRHLVRRRGQEARLRCSPMKGHSHVYWYRQLPEEGLKFMVYLQKENIIDESGMPKERFSAEFPKEGPSILRIQQVVRGDSAAYFCASQPEASGANVLTFGAGSRLTVL.

The chain combines TRBV4-3 with TRBJ1-6; no clear D. Germline values: CDR1 LGHNA, CDR2 YSLEER. Between the trimmed V and J ends, which lost 0 bases and 0 bases, there was a span of 12 bases. The CDR3 runs to 18 residues. CDR3 loop: CASSQDVDRHSYNSPLHF. The CDR3 nucleotides read TGCGCCAGCAGCCAAGATGTGGACCGGCACTCCTATAATTCACCCCTCCACTTT.

This CDR3 reads CASSLSLLGGGNYGYTF. The CDR3 nucleotides read TGTGCCAGCAGCTTATCACTCCTCGGTGGGGGGAACTATGGCTACACCTTC. The J gene is TRBJ1-2, the V gene TRBV7-9; D may be TRBD1 (5 bases). Germline V gene sequence: CDR1 SEHNR, CDR2 FQNEAQ (reference sequence). CDR3 length: 17 amino acids. The ends were cut back, 2 bases at V and 2 bases at J, with 18 bases in the middle.

The V gene is TRBV5-6, the J gene TRBJ2-7; D gene ambiguous. CDR3 length equals 14 residues. Looked up from germline, CDR1 is SGHDT and CDR2 is YYEEEE. Trimming pared 4 bases from V and 0 bases from J, leaving 11 bases between. The CDR3 nucleotides are TGTGCCAGCAGCCGGGCAAGTAGCTCCTACGAGCAGTACTTC. Protein: CASSRASSSYEQYF.

The chain couples TRBV7-2 to TRBJ2-3; TRBD2 matches at 12 bases. Germline V CDR1 and CDR2: SGHTA, FQGNSA. The CDR3 extends over 18 amino acids. The ends lost 3 bases at V and 0 bases at J; junction bases unmatched: 7. The CDR3 loop reads CASSFSAGLAGSTDTQYF. The CDR3 DNA is TGTGCCAGCAGCTTCTCGGCGGGACTAGCGGGCAGCACAGATACGCAGTATTTT. The whole variable domain, filled in from reference TRBV7-2 and TRBJ2-3, reads GAGVSQSPSNKVTEKGKDVELRCDPISGHTALYWYRQSLGQGLEFLIYFQGNSAPDKSGLPSDRFSAERTGGSVSTLTIQRTQQEDSAVYLCASSFSAGLAGSTDTQYFGPGTRLTVL.

The chain uses TRBV10-2 and TRBJ2-7, with D unresolved. Germline V gives CDR1 WSHSY, CDR2 SAAADI. V was trimmed by 5 bases and J by 5 bases, leaving 13 bases between them. The CDR3 is 13 residues long. The CDR3 region has the DNA TGCGCCAGCAGTCTCTGGACGTCGGACGAGCAGTACTTC. Translation gives CASSLWTSDEQYF.

This clone was counted once. This rearrangement joins TRBV7-8 to TRBJ2-7; D not resolved. Germline assignment: CDR1 SGHVS and CDR2 FQNEAQ. The CDR3 spans 13 residues. V was clipped by 4 bases and J by 3 bases, with 10 bases between them. CDR3 in DNA: TGTGCCAGCAGCTGGCAAAATAGCTACGAGCAGTACTTC. Amino acid sequence: CASSWQNSYEQYF.

CDR3 DNA: TGTGCCAGTCTCAGGGTGGGCGGGGATGAGCAGTTCTTC. This codes for CASLRVGGDEQFF. V and J are TRBV19 and TRBJ2-1; possibly TRBD2 for D (6 bases). V was pared by 8 bases and J by 8 bases, with 16 bases between. The germline CDR1 and CDR2 sequences are LNHDA and SQIVND (reference sequence). CDR3 length: 13 residues.

The chain couples TRBV6-1 to TRBJ1-6, with D unresolved. Germline V gives CDR1 MNHNS, CDR2 SASEGT. V was shortened by 2 bases and J by 0 bases, with 8 bases between the two germline ends. The CDR3 sequence is 16 residues long. The CDR3 loop is CASSEFESSYNSPLHF. The DNA for the CDR3 is TGTGCCAGCAGTGAATTCGAAAGCTCCTATAATTCACCCCTCCACTTT.

The CDR3 loop reads CASRNQGRVNTGELFF. As DNA, the CDR3 is TGTGCCAGCAGGAACCAGGGACGTGTTAACACCGGGGAGCTGTTTTTT. The chain joins TRBV6-6 to TRBJ2-2; D could derive from TRBD1 or TRBD2 (5 bases each). Trimming removed 6 bases from V and 2 bases from J, with 16 bases in between. The CDR3 sequence is 16 residues long. Germline V gene lookup returns CDR1 MNHNY and CDR2 SVGAGI (reference sequence).

The chain carries TRBV7-9 and TRBJ1-1; D ambiguous. V was shortened by 1 base and J by 6 bases, with 9 bases between the two germline ends. Germline V lookup: CDR1 SEHNR, CDR2 FQNEAQ (reference sequence). CDR3 length: 13 amino acids. The CDR3 coding sequence is TGTGCCAGCAGCTTAGGGCAGGCGCCTGAAGCTTTCTTT. Protein product: CASSLGQAPEAFF. Full variable domain (rest looked up from reference TRBV7-9 and TRBJ1-1): DTGVSQNPRHKITKRGQNVTFRCDPISEHNRLYWYRQTLGQGPEFLTYFQNEAQLEKSRLLSDRFSAERPKGSFSTLEIQRTEQGDSAMYLCASSLGQAPEAFFGQGTRLTVV.

The rearrangement joins TRBV7-2 to TRBJ1-6, with TRBD1 as a possible D gene (5 bases). The CDR3 covers 13 residues. Germline V gene lookup returns CDR1 SGHTA and CDR2 FQGNSA. V shed 5 bases and J shed 6 bases, with 8 bases lying between them. The CDR3: CASSPDSNSPLHF. CDR3 in DNA: TGTGCCAGCAGCCCTGACAGTAATTCACCCCTCCACTTT.

The rearrangement joins TRBV7-2 to TRBJ2-5, with D perhaps matching TRBD1 (6 bases). The CDR3 has 12 amino acids. Trimming cost V 5 bases and J 5 bases, with 9 bases left between them. Per germline, CDR1 SGHTA and CDR2 FQGNSA. The CDR3 spells CASSATGETQYF. The CDR3 coding sequence is TGTGCCAGCAGCGCAACAGGGGAGACCCAGTACTTC.